Below are 30 T cell receptor beta chains sequenced from a single sample in a study of cytomegalovirus exposure and HLA in healthy donors. 13 Jbeta primers and 60 Vbeta primers were used for the PCR. Generated by immunoSEQ multiplex PCR, the TCRdb table keeps only in-frame clones and is missing some. The sample gives over 150,000 clones, 75% to 85% of which show up once; 1.2% to 1.5% is in the top ten. Sequenced material: PBMCs. The receptors here all came from a woman in her twenties or thirties in good health and CMV-seropositive.

The chain is built from TRBV11-2 and TRBJ2-7, with D maybe TRBD2 (7 bases). Trimming took off 6 bases at V and 0 bases at J, with 21 bases between the two ends. Germline V CDR1 and CDR2: SGHAT, FQNNGV. This CDR3 contains 17 residues. CDR3 nucleotides: TGTGCCAGCAGTGGGGCGAGGGAGGGGGACCTCTCCTACGAGCAGTACTTC. This encodes CASSGAREGDLSYEQYF.

This clone was seen just once. The chain couples TRBV4-3 to TRBJ2-1, with D maybe TRBD2 (7 bases). V lost 0 bases, J lost 9 bases, and 24 bases lay in between. CDR1 is LGHNA and CDR2 is YSLEER in the germline V gene. The CDR3 length is 18 residues. The CDR3 is CASSQDNLGGGTRSEQFF. CDR3 DNA sequence: TGCGCCAGCAGCCAAGATAATTTAGGGGGGGGGACCCGCTCTGAGCAGTTCTTC.

This clone was picked up one time. The chain links TRBV6-6 to TRBJ2-3; 9 nucleotides agree with TRBD1. Germline V gives CDR1 MNHNY, CDR2 SVGAGI (reference sequence). The length of the CDR3 is 15 residues. With V trimmed by 7 bases and J by 5 bases, 10 bases remained unmatched. DNA for the CDR3: TGTGCCAGCACCCAGGGACAGGGAGACCAAGATACGCAGTATTTT. Its translation is CASTQGQGDQDTQYF.

The rearrangement links TRBV5-1 to TRBJ2-7, with TRBD2 matching over 13 bases. The CDR3 runs to 15 residues. J was trimmed by 2 bases and V by 4 bases; bases with no gene match: 3. Germline V CDR1 and CDR2: SGHRS, YFSETQ. The CDR3 loop reads CASSLGTSGAYEQYF. The CDR3 coding sequence is TGCGCCAGCAGCCTCGGGACTAGCGGGGCCTACGAGCAGTACTTC. The full variable domain, completed using reference TRBV5-1 and TRBJ2-7, is KAGVTQTPRYLIKTRGQQVTLSCSPISGHRSVSWYQQTPGQGLQFLFEYFSETQRNKGNFPGRFSGRQFSNSRSEMNVSTLELGDSALYLCASSLGTSGAYEQYFGPGTRLTVT.

This sequence joins TRBV28 and TRBJ2-1; 9 bases align to TRBD1. CDR1 MDHEN and CDR2 SYDVKM come from the germline V gene. This CDR3 spans 17 amino acids. With 0 bases clipped from V and 4 bases from J, the junction kept 7 bases outside the gene matches. For the CDR3, the DNA is TGTGCCAGCAGTTTATGGTCGGGACAGGGTCTTTACAATGAGCAGTTCTTC. It translates to CASSLWSGQGLYNEQFF.

This chain connects TRBV25-1 to TRBJ2-3, with 7 bases fitting TRBD2. The CDR3 totals 14 residues. The trim removed 1 base at V and 4 bases at J, leaving 2 bases unmatched. Looked up from germline, CDR1 is MGHDK and CDR2 is SYGVNS. The CDR3 nucleotides read TGTGCCAGCAGTGAATGGGAGGGGCCAGATACGCAGTATTTT. This sequence encodes CASSEWEGPDTQYF.

V is TRBV2 and J is TRBJ2-7; TRBD1 matches at 7 bases. This CDR3 is built from 13 residues. Germline lookup yields CDR1 SNHLY and CDR2 FYNNEI. Unmatched junction bases numbered 9, after V lost 9 bases and J lost 4 bases. As DNA, the CDR3 is TGTGCCAGTGGCAAACAGGGGCCGTACGAGCAGTACTTC. It translates to CASGKQGPYEQYF. Full variable domain (outside the CDR3, taken from reference TRBV2 and TRBJ2-7): EPEVTQTPSHQVTQMGQEVILRCVPISNHLYFYWYRQILGQKVEFLVSFYNNEISEKSEIFDDQFSVERPDGSNFTLKIRSTKLEDSAMYFCASGKQGPYEQYFGPGTRLTVT.

This chain joins TRBV18 and TRBJ2-5; D is ambiguous. Germline values: CDR1 KGHSH, CDR2 LQKENI. The ends were cut back, 8 bases at V and 1 base at J, with 14 bases in the middle. This CDR3 has 14 amino acids. CDR3 sequence: CASTSEMGQETQYF. The CDR3 region has the DNA TGTGCCAGCACATCGGAGATGGGCCAAGAGACCCAGTACTTC. Drawing the rest from reference TRBV18 and TRBJ2-5, the complete variable domain is NAGVMQNPRHLVRRRGQEARLRCSPMKGHSHVYWYRQLPEEGLKFMVYLQKENIIDESGMPKERFSAEFPKEGPSILRIQQVVRGDSAAYFCASTSEMGQETQYFGPGTRLLVL.

The chain recombines TRBV7-2 with TRBJ2-1, with a tentative D call TRBD2 (5 bases). V was pared by 1 base and J by 5 bases, with 15 bases between. The CDR3 length is 16 residues. Per the germline V gene, CDR1 is SGHTA and CDR2 is FQGNSA. For the CDR3, the DNA is TGTGCCAGCAGCTTAGAGAGCGGAAATGCGCACAATGAGCAGTTCTTC. Residues: CASSLESGNAHNEQFF. Using reference TRBV7-2 and TRBJ2-1 for the parts outside the CDR3, the full variable domain is GAGVSQSPSNKVTEKGKDVELRCDPISGHTALYWYRQSLGQGLEFLIYFQGNSAPDKSGLPSDRFSAERTGGSVSTLTIQRTQQEDSAVYLCASSLESGNAHNEQFFGPGTRLTVL.

The V gene is TRBV7-9, the J gene TRBJ2-2; D may be TRBD2 (6 bases). The germline CDR1 and CDR2 sequences are SEHNR and FQNEAQ (reference sequence). CDR3 length: 16 residues. Between the trimmed V and J ends, which lost 4 bases and 1 base, there was a span of 13 bases. CDR3: CASSSTVGGNTGELFF. The CDR3 region has the DNA TGTGCCAGCAGCTCCACCGTCGGGGGGAACACCGGGGAGCTGTTTTTT.

The chain combines TRBV7-2 with TRBJ2-2; 10 bases match TRBD2. The V segment lost 3 bases and the J segment 5 bases; nucleotides outside the gene matches: 0. The CDR3 is 14 residues long. Germline CDR1 SGHTA, CDR2 FQGNSA. The CDR3 DNA follows: TGTGCCAGCAGCTTGACTAGCGGGACCGGGGAGCTGTTTTTT. As protein: CASSLTSGTGELFF.

The chain has TRBV28 and TRBJ2-7, with D unresolved. V was trimmed by 4 bases and J by 2 bases, leaving 6 bases between them. The germline V gene has CDR1 MDHEN and CDR2 SYDVKM. CDR3 length: 12 residues. The CDR3 here is CASSSVTYEQYF. The CDR3 nucleotides are TGTGCCAGCAGTTCCGTAACCTACGAGCAGTACTTC.

In regard to this clone: At one of its ends the junction is not consistent with the germline gene, which may arise from a read error. J is TRBJ2-5 and V is TRBV5-8; 8 bases line up with TRBD2. The J call may not be correct, given that the DNA end is closer to TRBJ2-7. Germline V gene data show CDR1 as SGHTS and CDR2 as YDEGEE. This CDR3 has 13 amino acids. DNA for the CDR3: TGTACCAGCAGCTGGGGGACTAGCTACGAGCAGTACTTC. Translated: CTSSWGTSYEQYF.

V and J are TRBV7-2 and TRBJ2-7; 16 bases align to TRBD2. Trimming took 7 bases from V and 4 from J; bases not matched to a gene: 10. The CDR3 consists of 17 residues. Germline loops: CDR1 SGHTA, CDR2 FQGNSA. The CDR3 DNA reads TGTGCCAGCACCGCCCCGGGACTAGCGGGAGGGCCGTACGAGCAGTACTTC. Its translation: CASTAPGLAGGPYEQYF.

This chain links TRBV28 with TRBJ2-3; D is possibly TRBD2 (5 bases). This CDR3 spans 15 amino acids. Germline V gene lookup returns CDR1 MDHEN and CDR2 SYDVKM. V lost 9 bases, J lost 2 bases, and 18 bases lay in between. The DNA of the CDR3 is TGTGCCAGTTATAAAGCCGGGAACCCCACAGATACGCAGTATTTT. It specifies CASYKAGNPTDTQYF.

The CDR3 bases are TGTGCCAGCAGCCAAGAGCCTAGCGGGATCTACGAGCAGTACTTC. It is translated as CASSQEPSGIYEQYF. V and J are TRBV4-2 and TRBJ2-7, with 9 positions matching TRBD2. Trimming removed 0 bases from V and 3 bases from J; junction bases left unmatched: 3. The CDR3 contains 15 residues. The germline V gene has CDR1 LGHNA and CDR2 YNFKEQ.

J is TRBJ1-4 and V is TRBV28; D call uncertain. Trimming shortened V by 2 bases and J by 0 bases, and 7 bases separated the two germline ends. This CDR3 has 15 amino acids. CDR1 and CDR2 from the germline V gene are MDHEN and SYDVKM. The CDR3 bases are TGTGCCAGCAGTTTAAATCCCACAACTAATGAAAAACTGTTTTTT. Translation: CASSLNPTTNEKLFF.

This clone showed up just a few times. The chain uses TRBV15 and TRBJ1-5; TRBD1 is a possible D gene (5 bases). Trimming cost V 6 bases and J 0 bases, with 9 bases left between them. Germline-derived CDR1 and CDR2 are LNHNV and YYDKDF (reference sequence). There are 14 residues in the CDR3. Here the CDR3 DNA reads TGTGCCACCAGGGGGGGTGATAGCAATCAGCCCCAGCATTTT. Amino acid sequence: CATRGGDSNQPQHF.

Worth noting for this clone: The junction and the germline gene differ at one end; a read error may be behind it. The CDR3 is CASSRFEGGGNAEAFF. The DNA for the CDR3 is TGTGCCAGCTCACGCTTCGAGGGGGGAGGGAACGCTGAAGCTTTCTTT. The V gene is TRBV18, the J gene TRBJ1-1; a weak D match, TRBD1 (6 bases). There are 16 residues in the CDR3. Germline values: CDR1 KGHSH, CDR2 LQKENI.

The V call is TRBV2, the J call TRBJ1-5; TRBD1 agrees at 8 bases. After removal of 7 bases from V and 5 bases from J, the junction contained 10 bases not matched to a gene. The CDR3 totals 15 residues. Looked up from germline, CDR1 is SNHLY and CDR2 is FYNNEI. CDR3 region: CASMIRQGIYQPQHF. The CDR3 coding sequence is TGTGCCAGCATGATCCGACAGGGGATATATCAGCCCCAGCATTTT.

This sequence joins TRBV5-1 and TRBJ1-1; D not resolved. CDR3 length: 14 residues. CDR1 and CDR2 from the germline V gene are SGHRS and YFSETQ. V lost 4 bases and J lost 0, with 10 bases in between. CDR3 coding DNA: TGCGCCAGCAGCCCACGACACTTGAACACTGAAGCTTTCTTT. Translated: CASSPRHLNTEAFF.

The genes are TRBV9 and TRBJ2-1; 7 nucleotides line up with TRBD2. Per germline, CDR1 SGDLS and CDR2 YYNGEE. With V trimmed by 0 bases and J by 5 bases, 11 bases remained unmatched. This CDR3 is 17 amino acids long. CDR3 DNA: TGTGCCAGCAGCGTAGCTTTGCGGGGGAAACTCAACAATGAGCAGTTCTTC. It translates to CASSVALRGKLNNEQFF. The full variable domain, with the rest looked up from reference TRBV9 and TRBJ2-1, is DSGVTQTPKHLITATGQRVTLRCSPRSGDLSVYWYQQSLDQGLQFLIQYYNGEERAKGNILERFSAQQFPDLHSELNLSSLELGDSALYFCASSVALRGKLNNEQFFGPGTRLTVL.

This chain joins TRBV5-4 and TRBJ1-5, with 8 nucleotides matching TRBD1. V shed 2 bases, J shed 3 bases, and the junction held 4 bases outside the gene matches. CDR3 length: 15 residues. Germline loops: CDR1 SGHNT, CDR2 YYREEE (reference sequence). This CDR3 reads CASSLDRGFNQPQHF. CDR3 nucleotides: TGTGCCAGCAGCTTAGACAGGGGATTCAATCAGCCCCAGCATTTT.

CDR3 DNA sequence: TGTGCCAGCAGCTTACCAGGGTGGGGATCACCCCTCCACTTT. As protein: CASSLPGWGSPLHF. This chain uses TRBV13 with TRBJ1-6; the D gene is possibly TRBD1 (5 bases). Germline values: CDR1 PRHDT, CDR2 FYEKMQ (reference sequence). The germline V and J ends were trimmed by 2 bases and 10 bases, with 12 bases remaining between them. The CDR3 totals 14 residues. Complete variable domain (other parts from reference TRBV13 and TRBJ1-6): AAGVIQSPRHLIKEKRETATLKCYPIPRHDTVYWYQQGPGQDPQFLISFYEKMQSDKGSIPDRFSAQQFSDYHSELNMSSLELGDSALYFCASSLPGWGSPLHFGNGTRLTVT.

V and J are TRBV2 and TRBJ2-7, with 10 bases fitting TRBD2. The germline gives CDR1 SNHLY, CDR2 FYNNEI. V shed 8 bases and J 1 base; nucleotides not matched to a gene: 5. CDR3 length: 14 residues. CDR3 in amino acids: CASGLAVNSYEQYF. CDR3 in DNA: TGTGCCAGCGGACTAGCGGTAAATTCCTACGAGCAGTACTTC.

The chain couples TRBV4-1 to TRBJ2-1; D remains unclear. The CDR3 spans 13 residues. The V end was cut by 0 bases, the J end by 5 bases, with 5 bases between. CDR1 is MGHRA and CDR2 is YSYEKL in the germline V gene. CDR3 protein: CASSQDINNEQFF. DNA of the CDR3: TGCGCCAGCAGCCAAGACATCAACAATGAGCAGTTCTTC.

The rearrangement joins TRBV7-9 to TRBJ2-5; D might be TRBD2 (5 bases). Trimming stripped 1 base from V and 2 bases from J, with 5 bases between. Germline V gene data show CDR1 as SEHNR and CDR2 as FQNEAQ (reference sequence). The CDR3 runs 13 residues. In DNA form, the CDR3 reads TGTGCCAGCAGCTTAGGGGAGCAAGAGACCCAGTACTTC. Its protein is CASSLGEQETQYF.

The chain links TRBV5-6 to TRBJ1-2, with 9 bases matching TRBD1. Per the germline V gene, CDR1 is SGHDT and CDR2 is YYEEEE. The CDR3 has 15 amino acids. V lost 2 bases to trimming and J lost 3 bases; unmatched junction nucleotides: 5. CDR3 residues: CASSFTGGADYGYTF. The CDR3 region has the DNA TGTGCCAGCAGCTTTACAGGGGGCGCCGACTATGGCTACACCTTC.

This sequence joins TRBV19 and TRBJ2-5; D gene ambiguous. This CDR3 has 15 residues. V was pared by 3 bases and J by 4 bases, with 15 bases between. Germline values: CDR1 LNHDA, CDR2 SQIVND (reference sequence). CDR3 in amino acids: CASSITAAPGETQYF. For the CDR3, the DNA is TGTGCCAGTAGTATCACGGCAGCACCGGGAGAGACCCAGTACTTC. Looking up the rest from reference TRBV19 and TRBJ2-5 gives the full variable domain: DGGITQSPKYLFRKEGQNVTLSCEQNLNHDAMYWYRQDPGQGLRLIYYSQIVNDFQKGDIAEGYSVSREKKESFPLTVTSAQKNPTAFYLCASSITAAPGETQYFGPGTRLLVL.

This sequence joins TRBV15 and TRBJ2-7; 7 bases align to TRBD1. The CDR3 length is 14 residues. V dropped 4 bases and J dropped 1; count of bases not matched to a gene: 4. Germline CDR1 is LNHNV and CDR2 is YYDKDF (reference sequence). The CDR3 DNA sequence: TGTGCCACCAGCATCCCGGGACAGTCCTACGAGCAGTACTTC. Amino acids: CATSIPGQSYEQYF.